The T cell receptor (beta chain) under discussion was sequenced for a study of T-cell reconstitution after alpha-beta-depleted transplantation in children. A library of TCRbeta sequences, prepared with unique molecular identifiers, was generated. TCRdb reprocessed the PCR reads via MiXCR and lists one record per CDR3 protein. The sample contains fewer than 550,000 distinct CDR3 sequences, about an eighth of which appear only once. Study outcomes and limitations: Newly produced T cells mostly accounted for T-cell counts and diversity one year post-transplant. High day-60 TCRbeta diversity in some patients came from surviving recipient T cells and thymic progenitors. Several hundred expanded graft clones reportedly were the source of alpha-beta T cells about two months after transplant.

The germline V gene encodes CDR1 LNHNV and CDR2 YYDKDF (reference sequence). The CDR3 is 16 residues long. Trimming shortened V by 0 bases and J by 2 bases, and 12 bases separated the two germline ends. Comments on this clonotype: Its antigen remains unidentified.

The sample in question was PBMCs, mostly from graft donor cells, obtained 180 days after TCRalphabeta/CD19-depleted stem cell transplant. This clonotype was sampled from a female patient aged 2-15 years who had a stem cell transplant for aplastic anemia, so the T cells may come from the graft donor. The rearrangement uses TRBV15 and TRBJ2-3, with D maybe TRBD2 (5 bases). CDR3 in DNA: TGTGCCACCAGCAGAGATAGAGGGCAGTTCACAGATACGCAGTATTTT. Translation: CATSRDRGQFTDTQYF.